This passage covers 32 T cell receptor beta chains from one sample sequenced in a study of early stage breast cancer tumors. Produced via immunoSEQ multiplex PCR; TCRdb's table is partial and in-frame only. Seen here are fewer than 50,000 clones, about two thirds observed once, and the top ten hold approximately 7.1%. The material sequenced was blood. Receptors originate from a person aged 45-65 years with breast cancer.

This clone has just one count. CDR3 residues: CASSDLREQETQYF. The CDR3 DNA reads TGTGCCAGCAGTGATTTGCGGGAGCAAGAGACCCAGTACTTC. The rearrangement joins TRBV25-1 to TRBJ2-5; 7 nucleotides line up with TRBD2. This CDR3 has 14 residues. Germline V lookup: CDR1 MGHDK, CDR2 SYGVNS. The trim removed 3 bases at V and 2 bases at J, leaving 3 bases unmatched.

The chain carries TRBV6-5 and TRBJ1-1; possible D gene TRBD1, 6 bases. The CDR3 has 15 residues. Trimming removed 6 bases at V and 5 bases at J, with 19 bases between. Germline CDR1 is MNHEY and CDR2 is SVGAGI. CDR3 amino acids: CASSLRSPGVTEAFF. CDR3 nucleotide sequence: TGTGCCAGCAGCTTACGATCTCCAGGGGTGACTGAAGCTTTCTTT.

The sample holds one count of this clone. The rearrangement links TRBV19 to TRBJ1-2, with 7 bases that match TRBD1. The germline V gene encodes CDR1 LNHDA and CDR2 SQIVND (reference sequence). The V and J ends lost 6 bases and 4 bases, in that order; junction bases with no gene match: 5. The length of the CDR3 is 13 residues. In DNA, the CDR3 is TGTGCCAGTAGCGGGACAGAGCCCTATGGCTACACCTTC. Translation: CASSGTEPYGYTF.

This CDR3 reads CASSLYVPGLGQPQHF. CDR3 DNA sequence: TGTGCCAGCAGTTTATACGTCCCGGGGTTGGGTCAGCCCCAGCATTTT. This chain links TRBV27 with TRBJ1-5; D gene unclear. Germline lookup yields CDR1 MNHEY and CDR2 SMNVEV (reference sequence). There are 16 residues in the CDR3. Trimming cost V 1 base and J 6 bases, with 16 bases left between them.

This clone was observed a few times. The gene calls are TRBV2 and TRBJ2-2, with 7 positions matching TRBD1. This CDR3 has 15 amino acids. V lost 5 bases to trimming and J lost 2 bases; unmatched junction nucleotides: 5. The V gene's germline CDR1 is SNHLY and CDR2 FYNNEI. This CDR3 is CASSTLGGNTGELFF. Here the CDR3 DNA reads TGTGCCAGCAGTACGCTAGGGGGCAACACCGGGGAGCTGTTTTTT.

The chain uses TRBV5-4 and TRBJ1-1; D gene ambiguous. From germline, CDR1 is SGHNT and CDR2 YYREEE (reference sequence). This CDR3 is 12 amino acids long. V lost 5 bases, J lost 1 base, and 6 bases lay in between. The CDR3: CASSEWNTEAFF. In nucleotides, the CDR3 is TGTGCCAGCAGTGAGTGGAACACTGAAGCTTTCTTT.

The CDR3 region is CASSELQGAPEKLFF. The CDR3 DNA sequence: TGTGCCAGCAGCGAGCTACAGGGGGCGCCGGAAAAACTGTTTTTT. The rearrangement uses TRBV13 and TRBJ1-4; 9 nucleotides line up with TRBD1. V dropped 5 bases and J dropped 8; count of bases not matched to a gene: 9. Germline V CDR1 and CDR2: PRHDT, FYEKMQ (reference sequence). The CDR3 has 15 residues.

The chain is built from TRBV9 and TRBJ2-7; 8 bases line up with TRBD2. Germline CDR1 is SGDLS and CDR2 is YYNGEE. J gave up 5 bases and V 0 bases, and 10 bases lay outside the gene matches. This CDR3 contains 16 residues. The CDR3 spells CASSVGVAGGYNEQYF. CDR3 DNA: TGTGCCAGCAGCGTAGGGGTGGCGGGAGGATACAACGAGCAGTACTTC.

This clone was picked up a small number of times. A read error may account for a junction end that differs from germline. This chain joins TRBV6-1 and TRBJ1-2, with 7 bases that match TRBD1. The CDR3 spans 10 residues. Germline V gene lookup returns CDR1 MNHNS and CDR2 SASEGT. The CDR3 reads CASSPGGTLF. DNA of the CDR3: TGTGCCAGCAGCCCAGGGGGGACCCTCTTC.

The rearrangement uses TRBV2 and TRBJ1-5, with D possibly matching TRBD1 (5 bases). V was shortened by 3 bases and J by 6 bases, with 6 bases between the two germline ends. The germline V gene has CDR1 SNHLY and CDR2 FYNNEI. This CDR3 is 12 amino acids long. The CDR3 loop is CASSDRAQPQHF. The CDR3, as DNA: TGTGCCAGCAGTGACAGGGCTCAGCCCCAGCATTTT.

This clone was observed a few times. This chain joins TRBV21-1 and TRBJ2-7; the table's TRBD2 call for D was not verified on the DNA. TRBV21-1 is listed as a pseudogene. This CDR3 region has 16 residues. The CDR3 DNA reads TGTGCCAGCAGCAAAGAAAAGCCCCCTTCGCGGTACGAGCAGTACGTC. Translated, it gives CASSKEKPPSRYEQYV.

The genes are TRBV4-1 and TRBJ1-3; 8 bases match TRBD1. The CDR3 consists of 17 residues. J gave up 2 bases and V 1 base, and 7 bases lay outside the gene matches. Germline V lookup: CDR1 MGHRA, CDR2 YSYEKL. The CDR3 region has the DNA TGCGCCAGCAGCCAAGTACAGGGGGGAATTACTGGAAACACCATATATTTT. As protein: CASSQVQGGITGNTIYF.

The chain links TRBV7-2 to TRBJ2-7; TRBD2 matches at 8 bases. CDR3 length equals 17 residues. Germline CDR1 SGHTA, CDR2 FQGNSA. V trimming: 1 base; J trimming: 0 bases; junction bases outside the gene matches: 8. The CDR3 region is CASSLGLAGPSSYEQYF. CDR3 bases: TGTGCCAGCAGCTTAGGCCTAGCGGGCCCGAGCTCCTACGAGCAGTACTTC.

The chain links TRBV5-8 to TRBJ2-7; 7 nucleotides line up with TRBD1. Germline trimming cut 6 bases from V and 6 bases from J; bases unmatched to any gene: 12. Germline assignment: CDR1 SGHTS and CDR2 YDEGEE. This CDR3 is built from 14 residues. The CDR3 loop reads CASIPGQRTSEQYF. The CDR3 DNA sequence: TGTGCCAGCATCCCGGGACAGAGGACTTCCGAGCAGTACTTC.

The gene calls are TRBV19 and TRBJ2-1; D unclear. Trimming took 4 bases from V and 2 from J, leaving 12 bases between them. The CDR3 has 15 residues. Germline V lookup: CDR1 LNHDA, CDR2 SQIVND (reference sequence). CDR3 bases: TGTGCCAGTAGTACTTCGACATCTCCCTACAATGAGCAGTTCTTC. It is translated as CASSTSTSPYNEQFF.

In this sample, this clone turned up a few times. The rearrangement links TRBV29-1 to TRBJ2-7, with D possibly TRBD2 on 5 matching bases. The V gene lost 6 bases and the J gene lost 6 bases, with 15 bases spanning the gap. In germline, CDR1 is SQVTM, CDR2 ANQGSEA. CDR3 length: 12 amino acids. CDR3 in amino acids: CSVVDSLGEQYF. The CDR3, as DNA: TGCAGCGTAGTGGACTCCTTGGGCGAGCAGTACTTC.

J is TRBJ2-1 and V is TRBV28; TRBD1 matches at 9 bases. Germline trimming cut 7 bases from V and 3 bases from J; bases unmatched to any gene: 4. Per the germline V gene, CDR1 is MDHEN and CDR2 is SYDVKM. The CDR3 extends over 14 amino acids. The CDR3 coding sequence is TGTGCCAGCAAACGGGACAGGGACTACAATGAGCAGTTCTTC. It specifies CASKRDRDYNEQFF.

The chain uses TRBV7-3 and TRBJ1-2, with 12 bases fitting TRBD1. Trimming removed 0 bases from V and 5 bases from J; junction bases left unmatched: 7. The CDR3 has 17 amino acids. Germline CDR1 SGHTA, CDR2 FQGTGA. The CDR3 sequence is CASSLTGGTGGDYGYTF. CDR3 DNA sequence: TGTGCCAGCAGCTTAACGGGAGGGACAGGGGGCGATTATGGCTACACCTTC.

DNA of the CDR3: TGTGCCACCAGCAGAGGGAGAGACCTTGAAAAACTGTTTTTT. As protein: CATSRGRDLEKLFF. The chain couples TRBV15 to TRBJ1-4; D uncertain. V was pared by 1 base and J by 7 bases, with 10 bases between. The germline gives CDR1 LNHNV, CDR2 YYDKDF (reference sequence). The CDR3 runs 14 residues.

The rearrangement joins TRBV5-4 to TRBJ2-5; weak D call: TRBD2 (5 bases). The CDR3 runs 14 residues. Trimming removed 2 bases at V and 3 bases at J, with 11 bases between. Per the germline V gene, CDR1 is SGHNT and CDR2 is YYREEE (reference sequence). The CDR3 region has the DNA TGTGCCAGCAGCTTACGGCCCGGGGAAGAGACCCAGTACTTC. Translating it yields CASSLRPGEETQYF. The full variable domain, completed using reference TRBV5-4 and TRBJ2-5, is ETGVTQSPTHLIKTRGQQVTLRCSSQSGHNTVSWYQQALGQGPQFIFQYYREEENGRGNFPPRFSGLQFPNYSSELNVNALELDDSALYLCASSLRPGEETQYFGPGTRLLVL.

This chain joins TRBV6-6 and TRBJ1-3; the D gene is possibly TRBD1 (6 bases). The germline V gene encodes CDR1 MNHNY and CDR2 SVGAGI (reference sequence). The CDR3 has 14 residues. V was cut by 6 bases and J by 4 bases, with 13 bases left in between. The CDR3 spells CASRFAGAGNTIYF. CDR3 DNA: TGTGCCAGCAGGTTTGCAGGGGCCGGAAACACCATATATTTT.

The chain is built from TRBV9 and TRBJ2-7; D is undetermined. Trimming pared 0 bases from V and 0 bases from J, leaving 10 bases between. This CDR3 has 15 amino acids. The germline CDR1 and CDR2 sequences are SGDLS and YYNGEE. In DNA, the CDR3 is TGTGCCAGCAGCGTAGGCCCGGCGGACTCCTACGAGCAGTACTTC. It yields the protein CASSVGPADSYEQYF.

The rearrangement links TRBV12-5 to TRBJ2-7, with unresolved D. CDR1 LGHNT and CDR2 FRNRAP come from the germline V gene. The CDR3 length is 12 residues. V was pared by 3 bases and J by 3 bases, with 6 bases between. CDR3 region: CASGFGGYEQYF. Here the CDR3 DNA reads TGTGCTAGTGGTTTCGGTGGCTACGAGCAGTACTTC.

This clone occurred a few times. The J gene is TRBJ1-1, the V gene TRBV30, with TRBD1 as a possible D gene (5 bases). The ends were cut back, 8 bases at V and 6 bases at J, with 13 bases in the middle. This CDR3 has 11 amino acids. The germline V gene encodes CDR1 GTSNPN and CDR2 SVGIG (reference sequence). CDR3 amino acids: CAGQGIPEAFF. In DNA, the CDR3 is TGTGCCGGGCAGGGTATTCCTGAAGCTTTCTTT.

The V call is TRBV7-2, the J call TRBJ2-1, with a weak D call TRBD1 (6 bases). Germline lookup yields CDR1 SGHTA and CDR2 FQGNSA. The germline V and J ends were trimmed by 5 bases and 9 bases, with 11 bases remaining between them. CDR3 size: 12 residues. CDR3 region: CASSPGRGEQFF. The CDR3 region has the DNA TGTGCCAGCAGCCCTGGCAGGGGTGAGCAGTTCTTC.

J is TRBJ1-2 and V is TRBV19; possibly TRBD1 for D (5 bases). CDR1 and CDR2 from the germline V gene are LNHDA and SQIVND (reference sequence). The CDR3 is 13 amino acids. Trimming cost V 6 bases and J 8 bases, with 16 bases left between them. This chain's CDR3 is CASSKQGLKGYTF. DNA of the CDR3: TGTGCCAGTAGCAAGCAGGGCCTCAAGGGCTACACCTTC.

The chain carries TRBV19 and TRBJ2-3, with 12 bases aligning to TRBD2. The V gene end was trimmed by 6 bases and the J gene end by 7 bases; junction bases not matched to a gene: 11. This CDR3 contains 16 residues. Germline V gene data show CDR1 as LNHDA and CDR2 as SQIVND (reference sequence). This CDR3 reads CASRASTSGGGNTQYF. DNA of the CDR3: TGTGCCAGTAGAGCTTCGACTAGCGGGGGTGGGAATACGCAGTATTTT.

This clone qualifies as medium-sized. V usage is TRBV5-1 and J usage is TRBJ1-2; D might be TRBD1 (5 bases). The germline V and J ends were trimmed by 2 bases and 5 bases, with 19 bases remaining between them. Germline loops: CDR1 SGHRS, CDR2 YFSETQ. CDR3 length: 16 amino acids. The CDR3 nucleotides are TGCGCCAGCAGCTTACACATCAGCGGGACGGATTATGGCTACACCTTC. Its protein is CASSLHISGTDYGYTF.

The gene calls are TRBV7-2 and TRBJ2-7; TRBD2 agrees at 7 bases. The CDR3 consists of 14 residues. Germline CDR1 reads SGHTA; CDR2 reads FQGNSA. With V trimmed by 2 bases and J by 6 bases, 7 bases remained unmatched. The CDR3 protein is CASSLTGGAVEQYF. For the CDR3, the DNA is TGTGCCAGCAGCTTAACGGGAGGCGCGGTCGAGCAGTACTTC.

The rearrangement joins TRBV6-6 to TRBJ2-5, with TRBD1 matching over 9 bases. The CDR3 is 14 amino acids. Germline loops: CDR1 MNHNY, CDR2 SVGAGI (reference sequence). Trimming cost V 5 bases and J 7 bases; bases outside gene matches: 8. CDR3 sequence (DNA): TGTGCCAGCAGTCCCGGGACAGGGAGGGTGACCCAGTACTTC. It yields the protein CASSPGTGRVTQYF.

The chain has TRBV6-5 and TRBJ2-7, with 9 bases identical to TRBD1. This CDR3 has 14 residues. The trim removed 2 bases at V and 4 bases at J, leaving 3 bases unmatched. Germline loops: CDR1 MNHEY, CDR2 SVGAGI. CDR3 sequence reads: CASSYRGTGYEQYF. The CDR3 nucleotides are TGTGCCAGCAGTTACAGGGGGACAGGGTACGAGCAGTACTTC.

The J gene is TRBJ2-5, the V gene TRBV9; 9 bases agree with TRBD2. V was pared by 3 bases and J by 5 bases, with 11 bases of the junction left unmatched. CDR1 and CDR2 (germline): SGDLS, YYNGEE. The CDR3 extends over 16 amino acids. The DNA of the CDR3 is TGTGCCAGCAGCGCAGGGACTGGCGGGGGGGCTGAGACCCAGTACTTC. This gives the protein CASSAGTGGGAETQYF.